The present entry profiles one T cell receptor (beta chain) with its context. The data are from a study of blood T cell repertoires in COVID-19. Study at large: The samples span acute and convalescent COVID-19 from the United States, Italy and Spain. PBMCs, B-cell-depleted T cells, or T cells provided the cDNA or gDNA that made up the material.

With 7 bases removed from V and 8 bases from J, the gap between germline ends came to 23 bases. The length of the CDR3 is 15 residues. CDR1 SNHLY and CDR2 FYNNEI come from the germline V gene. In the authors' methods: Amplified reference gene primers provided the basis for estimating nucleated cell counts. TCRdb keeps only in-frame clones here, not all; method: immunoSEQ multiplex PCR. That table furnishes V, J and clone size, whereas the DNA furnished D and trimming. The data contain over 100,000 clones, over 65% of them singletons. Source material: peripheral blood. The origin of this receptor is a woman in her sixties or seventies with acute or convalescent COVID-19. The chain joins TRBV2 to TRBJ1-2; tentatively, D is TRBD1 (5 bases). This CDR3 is CASTEWRGGARGYTF. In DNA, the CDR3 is TGTGCCAGCACCGAATGGCGGGGAGGGGCGAGGGGCTACACCTTC.